The rows below give T cell receptor beta chains drawn from one sample of a study of graft-versus-host responses after intestinal transplantation. Clones were sequenced by immunoSEQ multiplex PCR, and TCRdb holds only the in-frame ones, with some missing. The sample shows 12,000 or so clones, over 60% of them seen only once. The specimen was PBMCs, collected 494 days after intestinal transplant. The source of these receptors is a human patient who received an intestinal transplant, so some T cells may come from the graft donor. The CDR3 runs from the conserved cysteine through the conserved F or W. D genes are given only for firm matches.

J gene	V gene	D gene	CDR3 protein	CDR3 DNA
TRBJ2-7	TRBV4-1	.	CASSQTVNTFSYEQYF	TGCGCCAGCAGCCAAACTGTGAACACCTTCTCCTACGAGCAGTACTTC
TRBJ2-2	TRBV7-8	TRBD2	CASSEGLSGRGNTGELFF	TGTGCCAGCAGCGAGGGACTAAGCGGGAGGGGGAACACCGGGGAGCTGTTTTTT
TRBJ2-7	TRBV6-1	.	CASSEGLAAYGNSYEQYF	TGTGCCAGCAGTGAAGGGCTAGCAGCATACGGCAACTCCTACGAGCAGTACTTC
TRBJ2-6	TRBV6-6	TRBD1	CASSWDSSGANVLTF	TGTGCCAGCAGTTGGGACAGCTCTGGGGCCAACGTCCTGACTTTC
TRBJ2-7	TRBV20-1	.	CSASDGYEQYF	TGCAGTGCTAGTGACGGCTACGAGCAGTACTTC
TRBJ2-1	TRBV7-9	TRBD2	CASSLDGGEQFF	TGTGCCAGCAGCCTAGACGGGGGGGAGCAGTTCTTC
TRBJ1-3	TRBV2	.	CASTPLQGGGNTIYF	TGTGCCAGCACTCCACTTCAAGGGGGTGGAAACACCATATATTTT
TRBJ1-1	TRBV7-9	.	CASSTRAQGTGLLTEAFF	TGTGCCAGCAGCACTCGCGCCCAGGGTACAGGCCTTTTAACTGAAGCTTTCTTT
TRBJ1-1	TRBV5-3	TRBD1	CASSLARTGTTEAFF	TGTGCCAGCAGCTTGGCTAGGACAGGGACCACTGAAGCTTTCTTT
TRBJ1-4	TRBV2	.	CASSVETGPEKLFF	TGTGCCAGCAGTGTGGAGACAGGCCCCGAAAAACTGTTTTTT
TRBJ2-7	TRBV19	.	CASSLDRGPYYEQYF	TGTGCCAGTAGCCTAGATCGGGGCCCCTACTACGAGCAGTACTTC
TRBJ2-7	TRBV7-8	.	CASSLAGYPYEQYF	TGTGCCAGCAGCTTAGCGGGGTATCCCTACGAGCAGTACTTC